The clone carrying this T cell receptor (beta chain) appeared a single time. CDR1 is LNHNV, CDR2 YYDKDF, per germline (reference sequence). Trimming shortened V by 0 bases and J by 8 bases, and 11 bases separated the two germline ends. This CDR3 is built from 13 residues. This sample was included in a study of shared clonotypes between healthy human individuals. Donors, healthy HIV-negative adults, lacked recent acute infections or vaccinations. About 280 ng DNA, tens of thousands of T cell genomes, went into unsorted PBMC replicate PCRs. Researchers sequenced unsorted PBMC DNA using ten immunoSEQ deep assay plates. Data came from immunoSEQ multiplex PCR; TCRdb stores just in-frame clones and leaves some out. The repertoire consists of around 500,000 clones, with around 73% occurring once and the leading ten covering 12%.

Specimen: PBMCs. This chain joins TRBV15 and TRBJ2-7; D remains unclear. The sequence derives from a woman aged 40 to 50 in good health. Some clones in this sample may be carry-over from other donors' samples. This CDR3 is CATSREFQSKQYF. The CDR3 DNA reads as TGTGCCACCAGCAGAGAGTTTCAGTCTAAGCAGTACTTC.